This TCR beta chain appears in the sequencing data of a study of tumor-infiltrating lymphocytes in primary liver carcinoma. Production of TCR beta cDNA used roughly 0.55 ug total RNA together with a constant-region primer. Researchers made the TCR beta libraries by running three nested multiplex PCR rounds with slightly modified ARM-PCR. The two initial PCR rounds, approximately 10 cycles each, used TRBV1-TRBV30 forward and C-beta reverse primers. Each CDR3 protein is one row after TCRdb ran MiXCR on the multiplex PCR reads. The sample lists 25,000 to 30,000 distinct CDR3 sequences, over 65% occurring once. As regards this clonotype: Germline and junction disagree at one end, which may indicate a read error.

Both RNA and DNA were isolated together from about 19-30 mg of bulk tissue that had not been sorted. Germline lookup yields CDR1 MNHNS and CDR2 SASEGT. CDR3 length equals 13 residues. This chain links TRBV6-1 with TRBJ1-2; no firm D call. The sequenced sample was liver tumor tissue from sampling region 3. Subset specified: tumor region T3, left-lateral pole. This sequence originates from a middle-aged man with primary liver carcinoma and hepatitis B virus infection. CDR3: CASRPGPNYGYAF. The CDR3 nucleotides read TGTGCCAGCAGGCCAGGCCCTAACTATGGCTACGCCTTC.